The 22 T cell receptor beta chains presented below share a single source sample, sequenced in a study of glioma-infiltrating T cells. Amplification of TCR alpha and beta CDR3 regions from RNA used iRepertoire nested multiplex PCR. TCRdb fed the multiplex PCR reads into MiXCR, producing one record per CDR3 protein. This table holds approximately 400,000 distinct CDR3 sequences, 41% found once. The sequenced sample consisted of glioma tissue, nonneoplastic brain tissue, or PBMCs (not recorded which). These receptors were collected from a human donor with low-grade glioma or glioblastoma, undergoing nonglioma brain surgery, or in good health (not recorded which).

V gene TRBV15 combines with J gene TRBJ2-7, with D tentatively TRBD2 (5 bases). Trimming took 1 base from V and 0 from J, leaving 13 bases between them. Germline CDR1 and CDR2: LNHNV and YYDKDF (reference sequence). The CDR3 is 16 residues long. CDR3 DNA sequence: TGTGCCACCAGCAGAGGTGAGGGATTAAGCTCCTACGAGCAGTACTTC. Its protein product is CATSRGEGLSSYEQYF.

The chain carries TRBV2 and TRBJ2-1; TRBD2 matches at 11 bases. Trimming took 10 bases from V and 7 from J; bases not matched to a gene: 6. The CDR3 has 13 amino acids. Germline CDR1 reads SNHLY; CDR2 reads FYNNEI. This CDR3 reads CAKLAGAGNEQFF. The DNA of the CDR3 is TGTGCCAAACTAGCGGGAGCTGGTAATGAGCAGTTCTTC.

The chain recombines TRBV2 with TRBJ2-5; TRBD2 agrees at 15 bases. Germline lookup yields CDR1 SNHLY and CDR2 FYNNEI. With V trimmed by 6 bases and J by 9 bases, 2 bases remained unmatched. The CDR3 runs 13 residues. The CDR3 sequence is CASRRTSGGAQYF. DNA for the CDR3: TGTGCCAGCAGACGGACTAGCGGGGGGGCCCAGTACTTC.

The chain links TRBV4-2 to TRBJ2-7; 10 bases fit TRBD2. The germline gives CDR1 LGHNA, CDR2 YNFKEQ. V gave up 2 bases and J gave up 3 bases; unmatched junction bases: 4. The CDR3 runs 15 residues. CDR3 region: CASSQTGLAVYEQYF. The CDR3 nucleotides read TGTGCCAGCAGCCAAACCGGACTAGCGGTCTACGAGCAGTACTTC.

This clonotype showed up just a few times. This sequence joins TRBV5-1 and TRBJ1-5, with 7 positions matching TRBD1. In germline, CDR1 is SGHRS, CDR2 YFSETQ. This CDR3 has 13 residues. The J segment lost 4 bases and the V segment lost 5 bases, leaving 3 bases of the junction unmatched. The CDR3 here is CASRTGENQPQHF. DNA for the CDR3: TGCGCCAGCAGAACAGGGGAAAATCAGCCCCAGCATTTT.

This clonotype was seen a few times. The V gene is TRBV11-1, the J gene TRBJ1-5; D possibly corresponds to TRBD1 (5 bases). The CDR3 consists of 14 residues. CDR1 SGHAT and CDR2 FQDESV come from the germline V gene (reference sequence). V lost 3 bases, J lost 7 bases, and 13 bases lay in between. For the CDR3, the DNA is TGTGCCAGCAGCTTGGGGGGGGGAGACCAGCCCCAGCATTTT. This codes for CASSLGGGDQPQHF. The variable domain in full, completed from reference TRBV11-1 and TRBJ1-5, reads EAEVAQSPRYKITEKSQAVAFWCDPISGHATLYWYRQILGQGPELLVQFQDESVVDDSQLPKDRFSAERLKGVDSTLKIQPAELGDSAMYLCASSLGGGDQPQHFGDGTRLSIL.

The CDR3 sequence: CSARKGFGIRNNEQFF. CDR3 nucleotide sequence: TGCAGTGCTAGAAAAGGCTTCGGGATTAGGAATAATGAGCAGTTCTTC. V and J are TRBV20-1 and TRBJ2-1; a possible D gene is TRBD2 (5 bases). CDR3 length: 16 residues. CDR1 and CDR2 from the germline V gene are DFQATT and SNEGSKA (reference sequence). Between the trimmed V and J ends, which lost 2 bases and 7 bases, there was a span of 21 bases.

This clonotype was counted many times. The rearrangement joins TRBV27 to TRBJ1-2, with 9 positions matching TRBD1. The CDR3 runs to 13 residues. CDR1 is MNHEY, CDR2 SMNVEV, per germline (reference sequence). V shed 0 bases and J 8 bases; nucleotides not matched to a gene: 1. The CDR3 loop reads CASSLSDRGGYTF. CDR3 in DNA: TGTGCCAGCAGTTTATCGGACAGGGGAGGCTACACCTTC.

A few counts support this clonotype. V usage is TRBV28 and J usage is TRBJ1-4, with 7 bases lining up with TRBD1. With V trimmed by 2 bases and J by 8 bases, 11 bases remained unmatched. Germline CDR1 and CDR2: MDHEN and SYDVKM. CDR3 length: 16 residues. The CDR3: CASSLLTGTEREKLFF. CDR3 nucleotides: TGTGCCAGCAGTTTACTGACAGGGACAGAAAGGGAAAAACTGTTTTTT.

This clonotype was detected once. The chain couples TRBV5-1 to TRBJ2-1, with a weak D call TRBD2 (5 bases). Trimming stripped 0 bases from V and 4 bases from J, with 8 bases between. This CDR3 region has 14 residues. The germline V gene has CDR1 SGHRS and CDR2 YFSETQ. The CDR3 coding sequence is TGCGCCAGCAGCTTGGACGCGGGTTACAATGAGCAGTTCTTC. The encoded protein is CASSLDAGYNEQFF.

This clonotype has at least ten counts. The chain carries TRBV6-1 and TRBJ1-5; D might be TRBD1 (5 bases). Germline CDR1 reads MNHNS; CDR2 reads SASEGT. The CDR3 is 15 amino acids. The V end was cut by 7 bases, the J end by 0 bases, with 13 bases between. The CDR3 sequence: CASTRDPNSNQPQHF. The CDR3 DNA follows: TGTGCCAGCACCCGGGACCCGAATAGCAATCAGCCCCAGCATTTT.

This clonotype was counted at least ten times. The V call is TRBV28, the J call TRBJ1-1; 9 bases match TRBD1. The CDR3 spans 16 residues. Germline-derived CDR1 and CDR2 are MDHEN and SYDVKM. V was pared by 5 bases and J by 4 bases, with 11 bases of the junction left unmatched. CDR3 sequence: CASSPPTGGVSTEAFF. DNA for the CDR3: TGTGCCAGCAGTCCCCCTACAGGGGGCGTTTCCACTGAAGCTTTCTTT.

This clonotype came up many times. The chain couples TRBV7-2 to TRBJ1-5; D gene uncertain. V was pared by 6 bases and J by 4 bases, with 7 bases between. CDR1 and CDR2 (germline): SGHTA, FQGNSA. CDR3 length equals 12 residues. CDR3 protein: CASSFFNQPQHF. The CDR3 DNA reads TGTGCCAGCAGTTTCTTTAATCAGCCCCAGCATTTT.

The CDR3 DNA follows: TGCGCCAGCAGCCGAGATCACACGTGGAGTGGAGCCCAGCATTTT. It is translated as CASSRDHTWSGAQHF. This sequence joins TRBV4-1 and TRBJ1-5; D uncertain. The CDR3 spans 15 residues. Trimming stripped 4 bases from V and 11 bases from J, with 21 bases between. Germline CDR1 reads MGHRA; CDR2 reads YSYEKL.

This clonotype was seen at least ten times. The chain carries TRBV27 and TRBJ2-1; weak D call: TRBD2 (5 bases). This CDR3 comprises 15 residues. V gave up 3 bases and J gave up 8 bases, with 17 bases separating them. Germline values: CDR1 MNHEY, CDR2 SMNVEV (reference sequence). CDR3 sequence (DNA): TGTGCCAGCAGTTTCAATACTAGAGGTAGATATGAGCAGTTCTTC. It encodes CASSFNTRGRYEQFF.

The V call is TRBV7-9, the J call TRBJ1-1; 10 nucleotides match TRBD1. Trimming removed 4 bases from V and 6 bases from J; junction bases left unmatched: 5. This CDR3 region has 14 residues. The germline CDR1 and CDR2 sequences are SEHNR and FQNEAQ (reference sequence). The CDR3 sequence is CASSSTGGNAEAFF. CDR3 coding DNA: TGTGCCAGCAGCTCGACAGGGGGCAACGCTGAAGCTTTCTTT. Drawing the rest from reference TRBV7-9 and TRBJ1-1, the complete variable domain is DTGVSQNPRHKITKRGQNVTFRCDPISEHNRLYWYRQTLGQGPEFLTYFQNEAQLEKSRLLSDRFSAERPKGSFSTLEIQRTEQGDSAMYLCASSSTGGNAEAFFGQGTRLTVV.

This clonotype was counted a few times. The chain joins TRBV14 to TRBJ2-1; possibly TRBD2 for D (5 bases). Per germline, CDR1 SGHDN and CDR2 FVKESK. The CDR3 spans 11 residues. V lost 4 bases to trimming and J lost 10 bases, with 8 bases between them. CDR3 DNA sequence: TGTGCCAGCAGCCGATGGAGGGAGCAGTTCTTC. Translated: CASSRWREQFF. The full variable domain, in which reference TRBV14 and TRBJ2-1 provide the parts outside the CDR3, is EAGVTQFPSHSVIEKGQTVTLRCDPISGHDNLYWYRRVMGKEIKFLLHFVKESKQDESGMPNNRFLAERTGGTYSTLKVQPAELEDSGVYFCASSRWREQFFGPGTRLTVL.

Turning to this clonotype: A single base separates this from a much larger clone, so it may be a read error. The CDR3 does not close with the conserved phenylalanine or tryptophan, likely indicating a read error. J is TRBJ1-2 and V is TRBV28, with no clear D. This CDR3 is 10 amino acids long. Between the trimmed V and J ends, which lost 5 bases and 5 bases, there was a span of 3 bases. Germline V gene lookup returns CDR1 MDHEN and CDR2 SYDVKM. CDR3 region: CASSQYGYTL. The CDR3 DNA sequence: TGTGCCAGCAGTCAATATGGCTACACCTTA.

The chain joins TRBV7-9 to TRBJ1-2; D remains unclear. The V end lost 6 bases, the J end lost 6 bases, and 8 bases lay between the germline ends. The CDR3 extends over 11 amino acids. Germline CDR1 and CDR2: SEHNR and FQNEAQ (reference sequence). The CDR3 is CASSWGNGYTF. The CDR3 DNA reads TGTGCCAGCAGTTGGGGTAATGGCTACACCTTC.

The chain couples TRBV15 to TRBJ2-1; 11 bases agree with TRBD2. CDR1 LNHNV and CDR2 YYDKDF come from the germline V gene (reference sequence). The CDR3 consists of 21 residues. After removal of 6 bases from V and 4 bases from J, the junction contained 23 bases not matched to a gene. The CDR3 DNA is TGTGCCACCAGGCAAACGGACCCCCTTTCACTAGCGGGAGTAGTATACAATGAGCAGTTCTTC. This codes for CATRQTDPLSLAGVVYNEQFF.

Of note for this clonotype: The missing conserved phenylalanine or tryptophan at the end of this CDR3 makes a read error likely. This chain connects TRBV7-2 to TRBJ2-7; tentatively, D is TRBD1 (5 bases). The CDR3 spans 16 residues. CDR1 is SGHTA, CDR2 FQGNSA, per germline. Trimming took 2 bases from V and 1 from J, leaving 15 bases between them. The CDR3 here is CASSLYGALLSYEQYY. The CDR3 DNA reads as TGTGCCAGCAGCTTATATGGGGCACTCCTTTCCTACGAGCAGTACTAC.

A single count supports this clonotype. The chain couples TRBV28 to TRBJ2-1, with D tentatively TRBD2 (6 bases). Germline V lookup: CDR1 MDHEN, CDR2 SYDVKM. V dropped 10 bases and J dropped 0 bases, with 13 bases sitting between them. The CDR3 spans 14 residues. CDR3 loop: CAIISGSSYNEQFF. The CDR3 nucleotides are TGTGCCATCATAAGCGGGTCCTCCTACAATGAGCAGTTCTTC. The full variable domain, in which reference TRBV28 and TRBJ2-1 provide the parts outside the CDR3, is DVKVTQSSRYLVKRTGEKVFLECVQDMDHENMFWYRQDPGLGLRLIYFSYDVKMKEKGDIPEGYSVSREKKERFSLILESASTNQTSMYLCAIISGSSYNEQFFGPGTRLTVL.